These 11 T cell receptor beta chains were all obtained from the same sample, sequenced in a study of graft-versus-host responses after intestinal transplantation. Clones were read by immunoSEQ multiplex PCR, and TCRdb kept only the in-frame ones, dropping some. This sample has about 100,000 clones, with about 90% found just once. Which antigens these TCRs recognize remains unknown. The specimen comprised unstimulated CD4+ T cells sorted from spleen or lymph node cells, sampled before transplant. The receptor source for this set is a human donor who was the organ donor for an intestinal transplant.

The chain uses TRBV30 and TRBJ1-2; D is ambiguous. CDR1 is GTSNPN, CDR2 SVGIG, per germline (reference sequence). The V gene lost 3 bases and the J gene lost 3 bases, with 11 bases spanning the gap. The CDR3 length is 13 residues. CDR3 region: CAWREGADYGYTF. The CDR3 nucleotides are TGTGCCTGGAGAGAGGGCGCCGACTATGGCTACACCTTC.

This chain joins TRBV6-5 and TRBJ1-4, with a possible D match to TRBD1 (5 bases). The CDR3 is 15 amino acids. Germline CDR1 is MNHEY and CDR2 is SVGAGI. V was shortened by 6 bases and J by 0 bases, with 11 bases between the two germline ends. The DNA of the CDR3 is TGTGCCAGCAGGAGGGGAACAGCAACTAATGAAAAACTGTTTTTT. Its translation is CASRRGTATNEKLFF.

The V gene is TRBV19, the J gene TRBJ2-5; TRBD2 matches 7 bases. The CDR3 has 19 amino acids. CDR1 and CDR2 from the germline V gene are LNHDA and SQIVND (reference sequence). The junction had 18 bases not matched to a gene; V was cut back by 1 base and J by 4 bases. This chain's CDR3 is CASSIGSSGVPDGLETQYF. The CDR3 bases are TGTGCCAGTAGTATAGGCAGCAGCGGGGTACCGGATGGTCTAGAGACCCAGTACTTC.

The rearrangement uses TRBV19 and TRBJ1-2, with 10 bases aligning to TRBD1. Unmatched junction bases numbered 3, after V lost 4 bases and J lost 4 bases. Germline CDR1 LNHDA, CDR2 SQIVND (reference sequence). The CDR3 has 14 amino acids. CDR3 protein: CASSKGQGTYGYTF. Written as DNA, the CDR3 is TGTGCCAGTAGTAAGGGACAGGGGACCTATGGCTACACCTTC.

As to this clone: Other nucleotide sequences in the sample specify the same CDR3. The chain couples TRBV9 to TRBJ2-7; D remains unclear. Trimming removed 0 bases at V and 1 base at J, with 5 bases between. Germline V gene lookup returns CDR1 SGDLS and CDR2 YYNGEE. This CDR3 is 13 amino acids long. The CDR3 region has the DNA TGTGCCAGCAGCGTAGGGCCTTCCTACGAGCAGTACTTC. Translation: CASSVGPSYEQYF.

About this clone: Other DNA sequences from this sample encode an identical CDR3 as well. The chain couples TRBV6-1 to TRBJ2-3; TRBD2 matches 12 bases. Per the germline V gene, CDR1 is MNHNS and CDR2 is SASEGT. The CDR3 is made up of 15 amino acids. Trimming took 2 bases from V and 4 from J; bases not matched to a gene: 1. CDR3 sequence: CASSELAGGPDTQYF. CDR3 sequence (DNA): TGTGCCAGCAGTGAACTAGCGGGGGGGCCAGATACGCAGTATTTT.

About this clone: The sample carries other DNA sequences with the same CDR3. V gene TRBV18 combines with J gene TRBJ1-1, with 7 bases fitting TRBD1. Trimming took 4 bases from V and 1 from J; bases not matched to a gene: 3. The length of the CDR3 is 14 residues. Germline lookup yields CDR1 KGHSH and CDR2 LQKENI. Here the CDR3 reads CASSQRTGNTEAFF. For the CDR3, the DNA is TGTGCCAGCTCACAGAGGACAGGGAACACTGAAGCTTTCTTT. Full variable domain (missing parts from reference TRBV18 and TRBJ1-1): NAGVMQNPRHLVRRRGQEARLRCSPMKGHSHVYWYRQLPEEGLKFMVYLQKENIIDESGMPKERFSAEFPKEGPSILRIQQVVRGDSAAYFCASSQRTGNTEAFFGQGTRLTVV.

V is TRBV7-9 and J is TRBJ1-2; TRBD1 might be the D (6 bases). The length of the CDR3 is 15 residues. Germline CDR1 and CDR2: SEHNR and FQNEAQ (reference sequence). Trimming shortened V by 6 bases and J by 0 bases, and 14 bases separated the two germline ends. CDR3 sequence (DNA): TGTGCCAGCAGTCCTAGGGGGTTAGCTAACTATGGCTACACCTTC. This translates into CASSPRGLANYGYTF. The full variable domain, its missing parts supplied by reference TRBV7-9 and TRBJ1-2, is DTGVSQNPRHKITKRGQNVTFRCDPISEHNRLYWYRQTLGQGPEFLTYFQNEAQLEKSRLLSDRFSAERPKGSFSTLEIQRTEQGDSAMYLCASSPRGLANYGYTFGSGTRLTVV.

The rearrangement joins TRBV10-3 to TRBJ2-2; 7 bases fit TRBD1. This CDR3 contains 14 residues. Germline assignment: CDR1 ENHRY and CDR2 SYGVKD. V was pared by 6 bases and J by 3 bases, with 4 bases of the junction left unmatched. The CDR3 DNA reads as TGTGCCATCAGAGGGGGCATGTACACCGGGGAGCTGTTTTTT. Translating gives CAIRGGMYTGELFF.

CDR3 nucleotides: TGCGCCAGCAGAGCTAGCGGGGGGGGCCTTTTGGGGACCCAGTACTTC. It specifies CASRASGGGLLGTQYF. The V and J genes are TRBV5-1 and TRBJ2-5; 12 bases agree with TRBD2. The CDR3 extends over 16 amino acids. Germline CDR1 and CDR2: SGHRS and YFSETQ. V trimming: 5 bases; J trimming: 7 bases; junction bases outside the gene matches: 12. The whole variable domain, filled in from reference TRBV5-1 and TRBJ2-5, reads KAGVTQTPRYLIKTRGQQVTLSCSPISGHRSVSWYQQTPGQGLQFLFEYFSETQRNKGNFPGRFSGRQFSNSRSEMNVSTLELGDSALYLCASRASGGGLLGTQYFGPGTRLLVL.

This clone appeared a single time. The V and J genes are TRBV9 and TRBJ1-2; no firm D call. Trimming took 5 bases from V and 0 from J, leaving 8 bases between them. This CDR3 has 13 residues. Germline V lookup: CDR1 SGDLS, CDR2 YYNGEE. The CDR3 reads CASSRRANYGYTF. CDR3 nucleotides: TGTGCCAGCAGTCGCAGAGCTAACTATGGCTACACCTTC. The full variable domain, rest sourced from reference TRBV9 and TRBJ1-2, is DSGVTQTPKHLITATGQRVTLRCSPRSGDLSVYWYQQSLDQGLQFLIQYYNGEERAKGNILERFSAQQFPDLHSELNLSSLELGDSALYFCASSRRANYGYTFGSGTRLTVV.